This TCR beta chain is drawn from a study of T cell responses to AZD1222 COVID-19 vaccine. Whole-study findings and limits: In all cases, repertoires were sampled only after the peak T cell response.

With regard to this clone: What it recognizes is unknown.

The protocol was immunoSEQ multiplex PCR, while the TCRdb copy is restricted to in-frame clones and leaves out a portion. The data contain some 120,000 clones, approximately 90% of them singletons. The CDR3 length is 14 residues. Per germline, CDR1 LGHDT and CDR2 YNNKEL (reference sequence). V was pared by 3 bases and J by 5 bases, with 11 bases between. The genes are TRBV3-1 (or the pseudogene TRBV3-2) and TRBJ2-4; tentatively, D is TRBD1 (7 bases). The material was peripheral blood, obtained on day 0 of AZD1222 vaccination. The TCR comes from an adult in good health. The DNA for the CDR3 is TGTGCCAGCAGCCAGCGGGACAGAGAAAACATTCAGTACTTC. It encodes CASSQRDRENIQYF.